The 12 T cell receptor beta chains below all came from one sample that was sequenced in a study of cytomegalovirus exposure and HLA in healthy donors. 60 Vbeta and 13 Jbeta primers were used in PCR. Measured with immunoSEQ multiplex PCR; TCRdb has only the in-frame clones, and not every one. Seen here are 120,000 or so clones, 17% observed once, and the top ten hold approximately 2.9%. The specimen sequenced was PBMCs. These receptors originate from a female donor in good health and CMV-seropositive.

V and J are TRBV4-1 and TRBJ1-6; maybe TRBD1 (6 bases). The CDR3 loop spans 13 amino acids. Trimming took off 0 bases at V and 13 bases at J, with 10 bases between the two ends. CDR1 is MGHRA and CDR2 is YSYEKL in the germline V gene. The CDR3 loop is CASSQDRGTPLHF. CDR3 nucleotide sequence: TGCGCCAGCAGCCAAGACAGGGGTACGCCCCTCCACTTT.

This clone was seen a handful of times. This chain joins TRBV7-9 and TRBJ2-5; D call uncertain. The CDR3 has 15 amino acids. Germline CDR1 and CDR2: SEHNR and FQNEAQ (reference sequence). Between the trimmed V and J ends, which lost 1 base and 1 base, there was a span of 10 bases. The CDR3 DNA is TGTGCCAGCAGCTTAGGAGCCCGGGTCCAAGAGACCCAGTACTTC. This codes for CASSLGARVQETQYF.

The chain links TRBV19 to TRBJ2-7, with TRBD2 as a possible D gene (5 bases). The germline gives CDR1 LNHDA, CDR2 SQIVND (reference sequence). The length of the CDR3 is 13 residues. With 6 bases removed from V and 5 bases from J, the gap between germline ends came to 14 bases. CDR3 nucleotide sequence: TGTGCCAGTAGGGCAAGAGGGCACCACGAGCAGTACTTC. Protein sequence: CASRARGHHEQYF.

This chain uses TRBV7-9 with TRBJ2-1; possible D gene TRBD1, 6 bases. Germline CDR1 and CDR2: SEHNR and FQNEAQ (reference sequence). The CDR3 length is 15 residues. V lost 4 bases, J lost 4 bases, and 14 bases lay in between. The CDR3 DNA is TGTGCCAGCAGCTCGGACAGCCGGGAATACAATGAGCAGTTCTTC. Translating gives CASSSDSREYNEQFF.

The V and J genes are TRBV4-2 and TRBJ2-1, with 9 bases lining up with TRBD1. There are 15 residues in the CDR3. Germline V gene sequence: CDR1 LGHNA, CDR2 YNFKEQ. V lost 1 base, J lost 5 bases, and 3 bases stayed unmatched. The CDR3 here is CASSQGQGVDNEQFF. In DNA form, the CDR3 reads TGTGCCAGCAGCCAAGGACAGGGGGTGGACAATGAGCAGTTCTTC.

This clone occurred a few times. V is TRBV29-1 and J is TRBJ1-1, with D perhaps matching TRBD1 (5 bases). This CDR3 has 13 amino acids. Trimming left V 4 bases short and J 3 bases short, with 12 bases between. Germline CDR1 reads SQVTM; CDR2 reads ANQGSEA. CDR3 nucleotides: TGCAGCGTTGGAAAGGGGAGGGACACTGAAGCTTTCTTT. Translation gives CSVGKGRDTEAFF.

The genes are TRBV4-2 and TRBJ2-3; TRBD1 aligns across 7 bases. Germline CDR1 is LGHNA and CDR2 is YNFKEQ. J lost 4 bases, V lost 0 bases, and 7 bases had no gene match. The CDR3 length is 16 residues. The chain's CDR3 is CASSQDPETGPDTQYF. In nucleotides, the CDR3 is TGTGCCAGCAGCCAAGATCCAGAGACAGGGCCAGATACGCAGTATTTT.

The rearrangement uses TRBV5-4 and TRBJ2-7; 10 bases match TRBD1. The CDR3 extends over 14 amino acids. Germline CDR1 reads SGHNT; CDR2 reads YYREEE (reference sequence). The V gene end was trimmed by 4 bases and the J gene end by 3 bases; junction bases not matched to a gene: 4. CDR3 nucleotide sequence: TGTGCCAGCAGCATAGGGACAGGGGTCTACGAGCAGTACTTC. The encoded protein is CASSIGTGVYEQYF.

This clone was counted only a few times. This chain connects TRBV28 to TRBJ1-1; maybe TRBD1 (5 bases). CDR3 length: 14 amino acids. Germline V gives CDR1 MDHEN, CDR2 SYDVKM. The germline V and J ends were trimmed by 8 bases and 6 bases, with 19 bases remaining between them. CDR3 residues: CASHVGGLPSEAFF. CDR3 nucleotide sequence: TGTGCCAGCCATGTGGGGGGTCTCCCCTCTGAAGCTTTCTTT.

The chain uses TRBV19 and TRBJ1-2; 7 bases fit TRBD1. Germline V CDR1 and CDR2: LNHDA, SQIVND (reference sequence). There are 13 residues in the CDR3. J was trimmed by 4 bases and V by 6 bases; bases with no gene match: 5. CDR3 protein: CASSPGQLYGYTF. In nucleotides, the CDR3 is TGTGCCAGTAGCCCGGGACAGCTCTATGGCTACACCTTC.

This clone was seen a handful of times. The gene calls are TRBV7-8 and TRBJ1-6, with TRBD1 matching over 7 bases. The germline gives CDR1 SGHVS, CDR2 FQNEAQ. V lost 3 bases, J lost 8 bases, and 4 bases stayed unmatched. This CDR3 has 14 residues. CDR3 protein: CASSLGDSYSPLHF. The CDR3 coding sequence is TGTGCCAGCAGCTTGGGGGACAGCTATTCACCCCTCCACTTT. Full variable domain (missing parts from reference TRBV7-8 and TRBJ1-6): GAGVSQSPRYKVAKRGQDVALRCDPISGHVSLFWYQQALGQGPEFLTYFQNEAQLDKSGLPSDRFFAERPEGSVSTLKIQRTQQEDSAVYLCASSLGDSYSPLHFGNGTRLTVT.

V and J are TRBV9 and TRBJ1-5; possible D gene TRBD1, 5 bases. V shed 4 bases and J shed 3 bases, with 17 bases lying between them. The CDR3 consists of 16 residues. The germline V gene has CDR1 SGDLS and CDR2 YYNGEE. The CDR3 DNA reads TGTGCCAGCAGCCCAGGGCAGGGTGCTCTCAATCAGCCCCAGCATTTT. Translated, it gives CASSPGQGALNQPQHF.